A selection of T cell receptor beta chains follows, all from one sample in a study of siplizumab effects on memory and regulatory T cells. The repertoire was sequenced with immunoSEQ multiplex PCR; TCRdb's copy has only in-frame clones and lacks some. The profile covers around 100,000 clones, with about 91% appearing a single time and 0.55% to 0.85% taken by the ten largest. Sequences were obtained from Tregs sorted from blood. These receptors all come from a human donor in good health. The CDR3 runs from the conserved cysteine through the conserved F or W. Fields, in order: J gene, V gene, CDR3 protein.

>TRBJ1-2|TRBV5-1
CASSGQGAIGYTF
>TRBJ2-7|TRBV5-1
CASSLTSHEQYF
>TRBJ2-1|TRBV7-2
CASSFTSGRVHGEQFF
>TRBJ1-5|TRBV19
CASSIGTGGYQPQHF
>TRBJ2-1|TRBV5-4
CASSQAGTSDNEQFF
>TRBJ2-1|TRBV27
CASSLSRLAGINEQFF
>TRBJ1-5|TRBV7-2
CASSRTWIQPQHF
>TRBJ1-5|TRBV18
CASSLGGPNQPQHF
>TRBJ2-1|TRBV6-6
CASSYFSGRLGNEQFF
>TRBJ2-2|TRBV5-4
CASSLGMGGVNTGELFF
>.|TRBV18
CASSPKDEQYF
>TRBJ2-7|TRBV2
CASTDSWSGEQYF
>TRBJ2-5|TRBV20-1
CSASVTETQYF
>TRBJ2-2|TRBV5-4
CASSSGGQTYTGELFF
>TRBJ2-1|TRBV28
CASTRGDGEQFF
>TRBJ1-2|TRBV19
CASTTSYVGYTF
>TRBJ2-6|TRBV6-5
CASSHRAGANVLTF
>TRBJ2-7|TRBV2
CASSVGRYEQYF
>TRBJ1-2|TRBV19
CASIRPGNNYGYTF
>TRBJ2-3|TRBV28
CASRTSGRARDTQYF
>TRBJ2-5|TRBV19
CASRTTGQATLGTQYF
>TRBJ2-7|TRBV5-1
CASSPIPGSVYEQYF
>TRBJ2-5|TRBV27
CASRSGQGYAETQYF
>TRBJ1-2|TRBV28
CASSFLSLLFGYTF
>TRBJ2-3|TRBV5-4
CASSLFGGGDTQYF
>TRBJ2-1|TRBV5-5
CASSLVPSGSDEQFF